This T cell receptor (beta chain) was documented in a study of blood T cell repertoires in COVID-19. Trimming pared 9 bases from V and 2 bases from J, leaving 14 bases between. This CDR3 contains 15 residues. CDR1 and CDR2 from the germline V gene are LNHDA and SQIVND (reference sequence). In the authors' methods: Reference gene primer amplification gave nucleated cell count estimates. Assay: immunoSEQ multiplex PCR; the TCRdb copy retains only in-frame clones and omits some. V, J and clone size were drawn from that table, and D and trimming were deduced from the DNA. The sample has around 110,000 clones; 71% are singletons.

This sequence joins TRBV19 and TRBJ1-6; D may be TRBD1 (5 bases). The sequence came from a human donor with acute or convalescent COVID-19. The donor label of this sample is uncertain. The sample was peripheral blood. Written as DNA, the CDR3 is TGTGCCAGCAAAACCTCGGGGGCCTATAATTCACCCCTCCACTTT. It encodes CASKTSGAYNSPLHF.